The rows below give T cell receptor beta chains drawn from one sample of a study of blood T cell repertoires in COVID-19. Produced via immunoSEQ multiplex PCR; TCRdb's table is partial and in-frame only. The repertoire holds 200,000 to 250,000 clones, with 87% as singletons. Sample: PBMCs or T cells enriched from blood (not recorded which). The receptors stem from a man aged 25 to 40 who had recovered from COVID-19. CDR3s include the opening cysteine and the closing phenylalanine or tryptophan. The order of the fields is D gene, V gene, clone size, J gene, CDR3 protein, CDR3 DNA. A D gene is named only where the DNA matches it firmly. Clone sizes are given selectively: once, few, many, or a class where the clone is expanded.

TRBD1,TRBV11-2,once,TRBJ2-7,CASSSGGYEQYF,TGTGCCAGCAGCTCAGGGGGTTACGAGCAGTACTTC
TRBD2,TRBV27,.,TRBJ2-1,CASSPGTKGNEQFF,TGTGCCAGCAGTCCAGGGACTAAGGGGAATGAGCAGTTCTTC
TRBD1,TRBV19,.,TRBJ2-2,CATEKTGTGELFF,TGTGCCACCGAGAAGACAGGGACCGGGGAGCTGTTTTTT
TRBD1,TRBV29-1,.,TRBJ2-7,CSVGRDRASYEQYF,TGCAGCGTTGGGCGGGACAGGGCTTCCTACGAGCAGTACTTC
TRBD2,TRBV28,once,TRBJ2-7,CASSFGTSVEQYF,TGTGCCAGCAGTTTCGGGACTAGCGTCGAGCAGTACTTC
.,TRBV5-1,.,TRBJ2-3,CASTLGGFGDTQYF,TGCGCCAGCACCCTGGGGGGATTCGGAGATACGCAGTATTTT
TRBD1,TRBV18,.,TRBJ1-2,CASSPAVGTGTFYGYTF,TGTGCCAGCTCACCTGCCGTGGGGACAGGGACTTTCTATGGCTACACCTTC
TRBD2,TRBV11-2,.,TRBJ2-7,CASSSLVGGSYEQYF,TGTGCCAGCAGCTCGCTAGTGGGGGGGTCCTACGAGCAGTACTTC
TRBD1,TRBV11-2,.,TRBJ2-7,CASSTHRDRTYEQYF,TGTGCCAGCAGCACACACCGGGACAGAACCTACGAGCAGTACTTC
.,TRBV19,few,TRBJ2-7,CASSIQTLYEQYF,TGTGCCAGTAGTATACAGACACTCTACGAGCAGTACTTC
.,TRBV29-1,.,TRBJ1-2,CSGGEGGRYGYTF,TGCAGCGGTGGGGAGGGTGGGAGATATGGCTACACCTTC
TRBD1,TRBV11-2,.,TRBJ2-7,CASSLLWDREKYF,TGTGCCAGCAGCTTGCTCTGGGACAGGGAGAAGTACTTC
.,TRBV30,.,TRBJ1-3,CAWSALDRPGNTIYF,TGTGCCTGGAGTGCACTCGACAGACCTGGAAACACCATATATTTT
TRBD1,TRBV15,.,TRBJ1-2,CATSRVTGDYGYTF,TGTGCCACCAGCAGAGTGACAGGGGACTATGGCTACACCTTC
.,TRBV30,.,TRBJ2-4,CAWNAWDKKAKNIQYF,TGTGCCTGGAACGCTTGGGACAAGAAAGCCAAAAACATTCAGTACTTC
TRBD1,TRBV5-1,.,TRBJ1-1,CASSLDRDRNTEAFF,TGCGCCAGCAGCTTGGACCGGGACAGGAACACTGAAGCTTTCTTT
.,TRBV6-5,.,TRBJ2-5,CASSYRWPNSRETQYF,TGTGCCAGCAGTTACCGGTGGCCCAATAGCCGAGAGACCCAGTACTTC
.,TRBV24-1,.,TRBJ1-1,CATSKRLWPRTEAFF,TGTGCCACCTCCAAGCGCCTTTGGCCGAGAACTGAAGCTTTCTTT
.,TRBV25-1,.,TRBJ1-2,CASSESRGVNYGYTF,TGTGCCAGCAGTGAATCCCGGGGGGTGAACTATGGCTACACCTTC
.,TRBV7-2,.,TRBJ1-6,CASRTGPSSYNSPLHF,TGTGCCAGCAGAACAGGGCCAAGCTCCTATAATTCACCCCTCCACTTT
.,TRBV9,once,TRBJ1-2,CASSPGGRGANYGYTF,TGTGCCAGCAGCCCCGGGGGGAGGGGAGCTAACTATGGCTACACCTTC
.,TRBV5-1,.,TRBJ2-2,CASSPVGYPGELFF,TGCGCCAGCAGCCCCGTCGGGTACCCCGGGGAGCTGTTTTTT
TRBD1,TRBV13,few,TRBJ1-6,CASRGFHRGPNSPLHF,TGTGCCAGCAGGGGATTTCACAGGGGGCCGAATTCACCCCTCCACTTT
TRBD2,TRBV13,.,TRBJ2-1,CASSPGLAGALGEQFF,TGTGCCAGCAGCCCCGGACTAGCGGGGGCTCTGGGTGAGCAGTTCTTC
.,TRBV2,.,TRBJ1-1,CASSEVYGTEAFF,TGTGCCAGCAGTGAAGTTTACGGGACTGAAGCTTTCTTT
TRBD1,TRBV7-2,.,TRBJ1-2,CASSSRRGTGVDGYTF,TGTGCCAGCAGCTCCCGAAGGGGGACAGGAGTAGATGGCTACACCTTC
TRBD1,TRBV29-1,.,TRBJ1-2,CSVLGQGFYGYTF,TGCAGCGTCCTCGGACAGGGGTTCTATGGCTACACCTTC
.,TRBV5-1,.,TRBJ1-1,CASSLGTGLLTEAFF,TGCGCCAGCAGCTTGGGAACAGGGCTCTTAACTGAAGCTTTCTTT
.,TRBV6-5,.,TRBJ2-2,CASSYSKNTGELFF,TGTGCCAGCAGTTACTCTAAGAACACCGGGGAGCTGTTTTTT
TRBD1,TRBV7-3,once,TRBJ1-2,CASRPGTGGGYTF,TGTGCCAGCAGACCCGGGACAGGGGGTGGCTACACCTTC
.,TRBV28,few,TRBJ2-2,CAISPGSYTGELFF,TGTGCCATTAGCCCTGGCTCTTACACCGGGGAGCTGTTTTTT
.,TRBV19,.,TRBJ1-5,CASSIVRQPQHF,TGTGCCAGTAGTATAGTCCGTCAGCCCCAGCATTTT
.,TRBV9,.,TRBJ1-2,CASSPRTVLSGYTF,TGTGCCAGCAGCCCTAGGACAGTCCTATCCGGCTACACCTTC
TRBD2,TRBV19,.,TRBJ2-3,CASSSRTSGRADTQYF,TGTGCCAGTAGTTCACGGACTAGCGGGAGGGCGGATACGCAGTATTTT
.,TRBV25-1,once,TRBJ1-2,CASSYGLNGYTF,TGTGCCAGCAGTTACGGACTAAATGGCTACACCTTC
.,TRBV2,.,TRBJ1-1,CASTVLNTEAFF,TGTGCCAGCACTGTCCTGAACACTGAAGCTTTCTTT
.,TRBV28,.,TRBJ1-5,CASSLSYQLIQGNSNQPQHF,TGTGCCAGCAGTTTATCTTACCAACTCATACAGGGTAATAGCAATCAGCCCCAGCATTTT
.,TRBV11-2,once,TRBJ2-7,CASSGSGVYEQYF,TGTGCCAGCAGCGGTTCAGGGGTGTACGAGCAGTACTTC
.,TRBV28,.,TRBJ2-1,CASSSYNEQFF,TGTGCCAGCAGTTCTTACAATGAGCAGTTCTTC
TRBD1,TRBV9,.,TRBJ1-5,CASSDGQGDQPQHF,TGTGCCAGCAGCGACGGACAGGGAGATCAGCCCCAGCATTTT
.,TRBV30,.,TRBJ1-3,CAWTREGGNTIYF,TGTGCCTGGACCAGGGAAGGTGGAAACACCATATATTTT
.,TRBV3-1/TRBV3-2,few,TRBJ1-2,CASSQEEEGKGRGGYTF,TGTGCCAGCAGCCAAGAAGAAGAGGGGAAGGGCAGGGGCGGCTACACCTTC
.,TRBV11-2,.,TRBJ2-6,CATPESSGANVLTF,TGTGCCACTCCGGAGAGCTCTGGGGCCAACGTCCTGACTTTC